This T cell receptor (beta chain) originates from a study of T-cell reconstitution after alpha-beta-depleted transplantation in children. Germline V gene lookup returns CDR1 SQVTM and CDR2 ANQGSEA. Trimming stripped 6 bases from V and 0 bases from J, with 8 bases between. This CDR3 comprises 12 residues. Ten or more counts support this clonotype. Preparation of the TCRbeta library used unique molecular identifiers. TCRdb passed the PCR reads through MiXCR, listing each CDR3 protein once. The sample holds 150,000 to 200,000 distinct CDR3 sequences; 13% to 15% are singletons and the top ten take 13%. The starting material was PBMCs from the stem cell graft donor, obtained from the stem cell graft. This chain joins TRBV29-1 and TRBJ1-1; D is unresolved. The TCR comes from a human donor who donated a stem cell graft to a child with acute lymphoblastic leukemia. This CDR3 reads CSVTTVNTEAFF. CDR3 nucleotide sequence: TGCAGCGTCACCACAGTGAACACTGAAGCTTTCTTT.